This TCR beta chain emerged from a study of CXCR3-negative and CXCR3-positive naive CD8 T cells. Study-level information: The study obtained 140 million or so TRB reads, about 1.5 +/- 0.3 million per library.

Judged by frequency, this clonotype is medium-sized (0.01 to 0.1%). Its antigen remains unidentified. Findings of the study overall: CXCR3 expression partially decreased after cryopreservation; most assays used fresh PBMCs. Naive CXCR3-positive and CXCR3-negative cells shared similar TRBV-TRBJ usage, unlike memory cells. Diversity ran similarly high across both naive subsets but far lower in memory CD8+ cells. CXCR3-expressing naive cells carried TRB CDR3s more hydrophobic than those of CXCR3-negative naive cells.

Carrying UMI labels, the TRB cDNA libraries were prepared through 5' RACE. With the 5' RACE reads reprocessed, TCRdb shows one record per CDR3 protein and no DNA. Its listing shows about 4,700 distinct CDR3 sequences. This CDR3 spans 14 amino acids. The germline V gene has CDR1 SQVTM and CDR2 ANQGSEA. The gene calls are TRBV29-1 and TRBJ2-2; absent DNA, TCRdb's TRBD2 call cannot be checked. Sequences were obtained from naive CXCR3+ CD8+ T cells from blood. The subset was: CD45RO-CCR7+CD27+CD95- naive CD8+ T cells expressing CXCR3 (TNR3+). The sequence was obtained from a human donor in good health. Some clones in this sample may be carry-over from other donors' samples. The CDR3 sequence: CSVVSQGRTGELFF.